Listed here are 16 T cell receptor beta chains from one sample, sequenced in a study of OX40 agonist ivuxolimab in advanced cancers. Repertoires were generated with immunoSEQ multiplex PCR, while TCRdb's copy carries only in-frame clones and drops some. This table holds some 45,000 clones, about four fifths found once. This material consisted of CD4+ or CD8+ T cells sorted from blood, taken in a trial of the OX40 agonist ivuxolimab. The receptors were gathered from an adult with an advanced solid tumor such as melanoma, head and neck, liver or kidney cancer.

A remark on this clone: Other DNA sequences from this sample encode an identical CDR3 as well. This chain uses TRBV19 with TRBJ2-7; the match to TRBD2 covers 8 bases. Losses at the gene ends were 9 bases for V and 4 bases for J; bases not matched to a gene: 11. The germline CDR1 and CDR2 sequences are LNHDA and SQIVND (reference sequence). The CDR3 extends over 14 amino acids. CDR3 in DNA: TGTGCCAGCAGCTGGAGCGGGAGCGATTACGAGCAGTACTTC. This encodes CASSWSGSDYEQYF.

This rearrangement joins TRBV7-2 to TRBJ1-1, with D hard to call. The CDR3 has 16 amino acids. V was pared by 0 bases and J by 1 base, with 12 bases between. Germline-derived CDR1 and CDR2 are SGHTA and FQGNSA. The CDR3 region has the DNA TGTGCCAGCAGCTTAGCGGCTCCCGGCACGAACACTGAAGCTTTCTTT. Translating it yields CASSLAAPGTNTEAFF.

CDR3 bases: TGCGCCAGCAGCCGGACGACACTCTACAATGAGCAGTTCTTC. Residues: CASSRTTLYNEQFF. The V call is TRBV4-3, the J call TRBJ2-1; no firm D call. This CDR3 region has 14 residues. V lost 4 bases, J lost 3 bases, and 10 bases lay in between. The germline CDR1 and CDR2 sequences are LGHNA and YSLEER.

This sequence joins TRBV6-1 and TRBJ2-2; D unclear. The V end lost 1 base, the J end lost 9 bases, and 9 bases lay between the germline ends. Germline V gives CDR1 MNHNS, CDR2 SASEGT. The CDR3 contains 13 residues. The CDR3 DNA reads as TGTGCCAGCAGTGAAGTGCCGGATCGGGAGCTGTTTTTT. Translation: CASSEVPDRELFF.

The chain combines TRBV7-9 with TRBJ2-1, with 8 bases that match TRBD2. The V and J ends lost 11 bases and 5 bases, in that order; junction bases with no gene match: 11. Germline lookup yields CDR1 SEHNR and CDR2 FQNEAQ (reference sequence). The CDR3 sequence is 14 residues long. CDR3 in DNA: TGTGCCCCCAAAAAATTAGCGGGAAACAATGAGCAGTTCTTC. Translated, it gives CAPKKLAGNNEQFF. Together with reference TRBV7-9 and TRBJ2-1, the CDR3 gives the full variable domain: DTGVSQNPRHKITKRGQNVTFRCDPISEHNRLYWYRQTLGQGPEFLTYFQNEAQLEKSRLLSDRFSAERPKGSFSTLEIQRTEQGDSAMYLCAPKKLAGNNEQFFGPGTRLTVL.

This rearrangement joins TRBV4-3 to TRBJ2-7; no firm D call. Deletions cut 0 bases from V and 3 bases from J, with 12 bases between. Looked up from germline, CDR1 is LGHNA and CDR2 is YSLEER. The CDR3 extends over 15 amino acids. For the CDR3, the DNA is TGCGCCAGCAGCCAAGATGCAGTCGCGAGCTACGAGCAGTACTTC. This encodes CASSQDAVASYEQYF.

The chain employs TRBV18 and TRBJ1-5, with D unclear. The ends were cut back, 3 bases at V and 0 bases at J, with 6 bases in the middle. Germline V lookup: CDR1 KGHSH, CDR2 LQKENI. This CDR3 region has 14 residues. The CDR3 here is CASSPEASNQPQHF. For the CDR3, the DNA is TGTGCCAGCTCACCGGAGGCTAGCAATCAGCCCCAGCATTTT.

V gene TRBV7-9 combines with J gene TRBJ2-5; D gene unclear. This CDR3 has 12 residues. V lost 2 bases and J lost 7, with 8 bases in between. Germline CDR1 and CDR2: SEHNR and FQNEAQ (reference sequence). CDR3 residues: CASSLTLGTQYF. The CDR3 DNA follows: TGTGCCAGCAGCTTAACCCTAGGGACCCAGTACTTC. The full variable domain, completed using reference TRBV7-9 and TRBJ2-5, is DTGVSQNPRHKITKRGQNVTFRCDPISEHNRLYWYRQTLGQGPEFLTYFQNEAQLEKSRLLSDRFSAERPKGSFSTLEIQRTEQGDSAMYLCASSLTLGTQYFGPGTRLLVL.

The chain combines TRBV28 with TRBJ2-3; 7 bases match TRBD1. Germline trimming cut 7 bases from V and 3 bases from J; bases unmatched to any gene: 7. This CDR3 is built from 14 residues. CDR1 MDHEN and CDR2 SYDVKM come from the germline V gene. This CDR3 is CASNIETGTDTQYF. For the CDR3, the DNA is TGTGCCAGCAACATCGAGACAGGGACAGATACGCAGTATTTT.

The chain is built from TRBV25-1 and TRBJ2-5; D gene uncertain. The last part of the DNA fits TRBJ2-7 better; the J call may be wrong. The germline CDR1 and CDR2 sequences are MGHDK and SYGVNS. There are 11 residues in the CDR3. The CDR3 is CASRHAREQYF. As DNA, the CDR3 is TGTGCCAGCAGACATGCCCGCGAGCAGTACTTC.

The chain carries TRBV7-9 and TRBJ1-1; D remains unclear. The V end was cut by 1 base, the J end by 5 bases, with 5 bases between. The length of the CDR3 is 12 residues. Germline assignment: CDR1 SEHNR and CDR2 FQNEAQ (reference sequence). The CDR3 DNA reads as TGTGCCAGCAGCTTAGTGGTTACTGAAGCTTTCTTT. Protein product: CASSLVVTEAFF. Supplemented by reference TRBV7-9 and TRBJ1-1, the full variable domain reads DTGVSQNPRHKITKRGQNVTFRCDPISEHNRLYWYRQTLGQGPEFLTYFQNEAQLEKSRLLSDRFSAERPKGSFSTLEIQRTEQGDSAMYLCASSLVVTEAFFGQGTRLTVV.

In the case of this clone: The junction differs from germline at one of its ends, possibly a read error. Different DNA sequences within this sample yield the same CDR3. The CDR3 region has the DNA TGTGCCAGCAGCCAAGTGGGAGAGGGGGATGAAAAACTGTTTTTT. This codes for CASSQVGEGDEKLFF. This chain uses TRBV4-1 with TRBJ1-4, with D possibly TRBD1 on 6 matching bases. The CDR3 contains 15 residues. Germline assignment: CDR1 MGHRA and CDR2 YSYEKL.

The chain employs TRBV5-4 and TRBJ1-2, with D possibly matching TRBD1 (5 bases). V lost 4 bases, J lost 5 bases, and 12 bases lay in between. This CDR3 is built from 13 residues. Germline V gene data show CDR1 as SGHNT and CDR2 as YYREEE (reference sequence). In DNA form, the CDR3 reads TGTGCCAGCAGCCTCGAGAAGGGGTATGGCTACACCTTC. It codes for CASSLEKGYGYTF.

The chain employs TRBV6-5 and TRBJ2-7, with D unclear. Germline V gene lookup returns CDR1 MNHEY and CDR2 SVGAGI. The CDR3 totals 14 residues. V was cut by 2 bases and J by 1 base, with 9 bases left in between. The CDR3 coding sequence is TGTGCCAGCAGTTACGGGCTAGTTTCCTACGAGCAGTACTTC. This encodes CASSYGLVSYEQYF.

CDR3 bases: TGCGCCAGCAGCTTTCGGACCAACTACGAGCAGTACTTC. It is translated as CASSFRTNYEQYF. The chain is built from TRBV5-1 and TRBJ2-7; D uncertain. Germline-derived CDR1 and CDR2 are SGHRS and YFSETQ. The CDR3 totals 13 residues. Trimming removed 2 bases from V and 3 bases from J, with 9 bases in between.

The J gene is TRBJ2-7, the V gene TRBV7-9, with D perhaps TRBD2 (7 bases). Trimming left V 5 bases short and J 5 bases short, with 16 bases between. Germline V gene data show CDR1 as SEHNR and CDR2 as FQNEAQ (reference sequence). The CDR3 loop spans 14 amino acids. The CDR3 region has the DNA TGTGCCAGCAGCCAAAGGGGGGGGTTCAACGAGCAGTACTTC. Protein sequence: CASSQRGGFNEQYF. The whole variable domain, filled in from reference TRBV7-9 and TRBJ2-7, reads DTGVSQNPRHKITKRGQNVTFRCDPISEHNRLYWYRQTLGQGPEFLTYFQNEAQLEKSRLLSDRFSAERPKGSFSTLEIQRTEQGDSAMYLCASSQRGGFNEQYFGPGTRLTVT.